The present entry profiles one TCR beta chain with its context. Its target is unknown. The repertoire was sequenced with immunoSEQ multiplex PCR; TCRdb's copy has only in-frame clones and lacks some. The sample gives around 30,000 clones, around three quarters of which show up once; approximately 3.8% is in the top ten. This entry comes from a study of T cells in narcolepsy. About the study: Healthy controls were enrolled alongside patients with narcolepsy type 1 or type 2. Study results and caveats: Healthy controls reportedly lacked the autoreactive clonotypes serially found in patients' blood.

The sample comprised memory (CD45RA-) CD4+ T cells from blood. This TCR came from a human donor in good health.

CDR3 sequence: CASSQAPGAPNTGELFF. For the CDR3, the DNA is TGTGCCAGCAGCCAAGCACCCGGGGCACCGAACACCGGGGAGCTGTTTTTT. V gene TRBV14 combines with J gene TRBJ2-2; D possibly matches TRBD1 or TRBD2 (5 bases each). Deletions cut 1 base from V and 0 bases from J, with 12 bases between. The germline V gene has CDR1 SGHDN and CDR2 FVKESK. The CDR3 has 17 amino acids.